These 24 T cell receptor beta chains share one sample of origin, sequenced in a study of T cell responses to AZD1222 COVID-19 vaccine. The table came from immunoSEQ multiplex PCR; TCRdb's copy has only in-frame clones and leaves some out. The data contain 150,000 to 200,000 clones, more than 80% of them singletons. The material was peripheral blood, obtained 28 days after the second dose of the MenACWY control vaccine. Receptors were obtained from an adult who received the MenACWY meningococcal vaccine as a control.

This sequence joins TRBV7-9 and TRBJ2-7; tentative D call: TRBD2 (6 bases). Germline loops: CDR1 SEHNR, CDR2 FQNEAQ (reference sequence). The CDR3 extends over 14 amino acids. Trimming left V 3 bases short and J 3 bases short, with 12 bases between. The CDR3 nucleotides read TGTGCCAGCAGCTTTTGGGGACTCAACTACGAGCAGTACTTC. The encoded protein is CASSFWGLNYEQYF.

The V call is TRBV30, the J call TRBJ1-2; D not resolved. Trimming took 4 bases from V and 2 from J, leaving 17 bases between them. The CDR3 spans 15 residues. CDR1 is GTSNPN and CDR2 is SVGIG in the germline V gene (reference sequence). The CDR3 sequence is CAWTQVRTTNYGYTF. DNA for the CDR3: TGTGCCTGGACCCAAGTCCGGACGACCAACTATGGCTACACCTTC.

This clone turned up a few times. The gene calls are TRBV28 and TRBJ2-1; D ambiguous. The V gene's germline CDR1 is MDHEN and CDR2 SYDVKM. V was cut by 4 bases and J by 5 bases, with 12 bases left in between. CDR3 size: 14 residues. This CDR3 reads CASSSVASDNEQFF. CDR3 sequence (DNA): TGTGCCAGCAGTTCCGTGGCTTCGGACAATGAGCAGTTCTTC.

The chain has TRBV29-1 and TRBJ1-1; the D is unclear. CDR3 length equals 13 residues. The germline gives CDR1 SQVTM, CDR2 ANQGSEA. The V and J ends lost 5 bases and 1 base respectively, with 11 bases between them. The CDR3 is CSVRSVPNTEAFF. The CDR3, as DNA: TGCAGCGTTAGATCAGTCCCGAACACTGAAGCTTTCTTT. Looking up the rest from reference TRBV29-1 and TRBJ1-1 gives the full variable domain: SAVISQKPSRDICQRGTSLTIQCQVDSQVTMMFWYRQQPGQSLTLIATANQGSEATYESGFVIDKFPISRPNLTFSTLTVSNMSPEDSSIYLCSVRSVPNTEAFFGQGTRLTVV.

V gene TRBV29-1 combines with J gene TRBJ2-7, with D tentatively TRBD2 (5 bases). V lost 4 bases and J 2 bases, leaving 15 bases between the germline ends. The CDR3 is 14 amino acids. Germline assignment: CDR1 SQVTM and CDR2 ANQGSEA. The CDR3 is CSVVMASKPYEQYF. CDR3 coding DNA: TGCAGCGTTGTCATGGCTAGCAAACCCTACGAGCAGTACTTC.

This rearrangement joins TRBV13 to TRBJ2-1, with 11 bases that match TRBD2. The CDR3 contains 16 residues. Trimming took 3 bases from V and 7 from J; bases not matched to a gene: 8. In germline, CDR1 is PRHDT, CDR2 FYEKMQ (reference sequence). The CDR3 sequence: CASSLEGTSGLNEQFF. Written as DNA, the CDR3 is TGTGCCAGCAGCTTGGAAGGGACTAGCGGCCTGAATGAGCAGTTCTTC.

The chain couples TRBV4-3 to TRBJ2-1; 7 bases align to TRBD2. CDR1 and CDR2 from the germline V gene are LGHNA and YSLEER. Germline trimming cut 2 bases from V and 2 bases from J; bases unmatched to any gene: 3. CDR3 size: 15 residues. The CDR3 DNA follows: TGCGCCAGCAGCCAAAGGGGAGGGGCCTACAATGAGCAGTTCTTC. Translation: CASSQRGGAYNEQFF.

The rearrangement uses TRBV23-1 and TRBJ2-7; 12 bases align to TRBD1. TRBV23-1 is classed as an ORF, of uncertain function. This CDR3 contains 17 residues. J lost 0 bases, V lost 5 bases, and 8 bases had no gene match. The CDR3 reads CASSTGTGGENSYEQYF. The CDR3 coding sequence is TGCGCCAGCAGTACCGGGACAGGGGGCGAGAACTCCTACGAGCAGTACTTC.

V gene TRBV11-2 combines with J gene TRBJ1-3; the D gene is possibly TRBD1 (6 bases). The CDR3 contains 13 residues. The germline CDR1 and CDR2 sequences are SGHAT and FQNNGV. Here the CDR3 reads CAFRGNSGNTIYF. Here the CDR3 DNA reads TGTGCATTCAGGGGAAATTCTGGAAACACCATATATTTT.

The count of this clone is one. The chain recombines TRBV19 with TRBJ1-5; D not certain. The V gene's germline CDR1 is LNHDA and CDR2 SQIVND (reference sequence). With 7 bases removed from V and 7 bases from J, the gap between germline ends came to 14 bases. The CDR3 spans 13 residues. The chain's CDR3 is CASTPEGGQPQHF. In nucleotides, the CDR3 is TGTGCCAGTACCCCGGAGGGTGGGCAGCCCCAGCATTTT.

The J gene is TRBJ1-5, the V gene TRBV28; D remains ambiguous. The V gene's germline CDR1 is MDHEN and CDR2 SYDVKM. V lost 5 bases and J lost 2, with 19 bases in between. This CDR3 spans 17 amino acids. The CDR3: CASSRLTRTGGNQPQHF. The DNA for the CDR3 is TGTGCCAGCAGTCGACTCACACGGACCGGGGGCAATCAGCCCCAGCATTTT.

This chain links TRBV2 with TRBJ1-3; no reliable D call. V was shortened by 2 bases and J by 0 bases, with 11 bases between the two germline ends. Germline CDR1 SNHLY, CDR2 FYNNEI. CDR3 length: 16 amino acids. CDR3 nucleotide sequence: TGTGCCAGCAGTGAATCCGAACTGAGCTCTGGAAACACCATATATTTT. Protein sequence: CASSESELSSGNTIYF.

This clone was counted between two and nine times. The chain employs TRBV2 and TRBJ2-7; 8 bases are shared with TRBD1. Germline CDR1 reads SNHLY; CDR2 reads FYNNEI. This CDR3 is built from 14 residues. Unmatched junction bases numbered 13, after V lost 8 bases and J lost 7 bases. This CDR3 reads CASAKEAGGREQYF. DNA for the CDR3: TGTGCCAGCGCCAAGGAGGCAGGGGGCCGAGAGCAGTACTTC.

In this sample, this clone turned up a few times. This chain joins TRBV3-1 (or the pseudogene TRBV3-2) and TRBJ2-1, with TRBD2 matching 9 bases. Losses at the gene ends were 2 bases for V and 5 bases for J; bases not matched to a gene: 4. Germline loops: CDR1 LGHDT, CDR2 YNNKEL (reference sequence). The CDR3 is 15 residues long. The CDR3 reads CASSQLWTSDNEQFF. In DNA form, the CDR3 reads TGTGCCAGCAGCCAATTGTGGACTAGCGACAATGAGCAGTTCTTC.

This clone was recorded only once. The gene calls are TRBV6-5 and TRBJ2-3, with 8 bases fitting TRBD2. This CDR3 has 14 amino acids. Losses at the gene ends were 6 bases for V and 4 bases for J; bases not matched to a gene: 6. Germline V lookup: CDR1 MNHEY, CDR2 SVGAGI. CDR3 bases: TGTGCCAGCAGCCCGGGACTAGGTTCAGATACGCAGTATTTT. It encodes CASSPGLGSDTQYF.

The chain joins TRBV6-2 or TRBV6-3 to TRBJ2-3; 7 bases fit TRBD1. V was clipped by 4 bases and J by 8 bases; unmatched bases: 12. Per germline, CDR1 MNHEY and CDR2 SVGEGT. This CDR3 comprises 15 residues. DNA of the CDR3: TGTGCCAGCAGTTCCGTAGAGGGGGCTCCAGGTACGCAGTATTTT. It is translated as CASSSVEGAPGTQYF.

The chain couples TRBV29-1 to TRBJ2-7; 7 bases align to TRBD1. Germline assignment: CDR1 SQVTM and CDR2 ANQGSEA. This CDR3 contains 13 residues. V was clipped by 5 bases and J by 2 bases; unmatched bases: 6. CDR3 protein: CSVTGVATYEQYF. CDR3 in DNA: TGCAGCGTTACAGGGGTTGCGACCTACGAGCAGTACTTC.

This chain links TRBV30 with TRBJ1-4; D remains ambiguous. Germline V CDR1 and CDR2: GTSNPN, SVGIG (reference sequence). Trimming removed 4 bases from V and 7 bases from J, with 16 bases in between. The CDR3 spans 14 residues. The CDR3 sequence is CAWNPTAAGEKLFF. Here the CDR3 DNA reads TGTGCCTGGAACCCGACCGCGGCTGGTGAAAAACTGTTTTTT.

The rearrangement links TRBV24-1 to TRBJ1-2; TRBD1 matches 7 bases. Germline values: CDR1 KGHDR, CDR2 SFDVKD. CDR3 length: 15 amino acids. V lost 2 bases, J lost 4 bases, and 6 bases stayed unmatched. The DNA of the CDR3 is TGTGCCACCAGTGATTCCGGGACAGACCCCTATGGCTACACCTTC. This sequence encodes CATSDSGTDPYGYTF.

The CDR3 is CAISAQAMEETQYF. The CDR3 DNA sequence: TGTGCCATCAGTGCACAGGCGATGGAAGAGACCCAGTACTTC. This chain joins TRBV10-3 and TRBJ2-5; maybe TRBD1 (5 bases). This CDR3 is built from 14 residues. Trimming shortened V by 4 bases and J by 3 bases, and 12 bases separated the two germline ends. Germline-derived CDR1 and CDR2 are ENHRY and SYGVKD.

The chain uses TRBV5-1 and TRBJ2-7, with D perhaps matching TRBD1 (6 bases). Germline CDR1 SGHRS, CDR2 YFSETQ. There are 15 residues in the CDR3. With 3 bases removed from V and 4 bases from J, the gap between germline ends came to 17 bases. The CDR3 DNA reads TGCGCCAGCAGCTATCTAGATCAGGGGCCTTACGAGCAGTACTTC. The encoded protein is CASSYLDQGPYEQYF. Full variable domain (outside the CDR3, taken from reference TRBV5-1 and TRBJ2-7): KAGVTQTPRYLIKTRGQQVTLSCSPISGHRSVSWYQQTPGQGLQFLFEYFSETQRNKGNFPGRFSGRQFSNSRSEMNVSTLELGDSALYLCASSYLDQGPYEQYFGPGTRLTVT.

The rearrangement uses TRBV27 and TRBJ1-4; maybe TRBD1 (5 bases). CDR3 length equals 15 residues. From germline, CDR1 is MNHEY and CDR2 SMNVEV (reference sequence). V was shortened by 8 bases and J by 5 bases, with 18 bases between the two germline ends. The CDR3, as DNA: TGTGCCAGCTCACCCATCAGGGACGGAAATGAAAAACTGTTTTTT. It is translated as CASSPIRDGNEKLFF.

The count of this clone is one. V usage is TRBV15 and J usage is TRBJ1-2; D perhaps matches TRBD1 (5 bases). The CDR3 covers 18 residues. Per the germline V gene, CDR1 is LNHNV and CDR2 is YYDKDF (reference sequence). Trimming stripped 0 bases from V and 0 bases from J, with 17 bases between. The CDR3: CATSREGPVDLPNYGYTF. The DNA of the CDR3 is TGTGCCACCAGCAGAGAGGGGCCAGTCGACCTCCCTAACTATGGCTACACCTTC.

The genes are TRBV28 and TRBJ2-5; TRBD2 is a possible D gene (5 bases). Looked up from germline, CDR1 is MDHEN and CDR2 is SYDVKM. CDR3 length: 17 amino acids. Trimming shortened V by 3 bases and J by 0 bases, and 17 bases separated the two germline ends. The CDR3 DNA reads TGTGCCAGCAGTTTTCCTTTGGGCGGCGGGTACCAAGAGACCCAGTACTTC. This gives the protein CASSFPLGGGYQETQYF.